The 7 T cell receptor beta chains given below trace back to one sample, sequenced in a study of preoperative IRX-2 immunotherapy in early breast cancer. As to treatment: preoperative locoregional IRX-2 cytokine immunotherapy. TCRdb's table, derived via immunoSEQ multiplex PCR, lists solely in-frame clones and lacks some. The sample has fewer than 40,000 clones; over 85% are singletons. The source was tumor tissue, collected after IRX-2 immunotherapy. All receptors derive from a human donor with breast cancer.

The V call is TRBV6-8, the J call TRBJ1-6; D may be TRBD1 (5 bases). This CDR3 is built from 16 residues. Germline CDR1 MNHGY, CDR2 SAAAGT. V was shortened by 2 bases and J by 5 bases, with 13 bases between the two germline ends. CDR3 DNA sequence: TGTGCCAGCAGTTACGGGGGGACTTGGGATAATTCACCCCTCCACTTT. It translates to CASSYGGTWDNSPLHF.

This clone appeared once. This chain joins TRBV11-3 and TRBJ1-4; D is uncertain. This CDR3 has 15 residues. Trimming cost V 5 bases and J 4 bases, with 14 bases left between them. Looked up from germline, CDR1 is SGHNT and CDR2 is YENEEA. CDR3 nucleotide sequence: TGTGCCAGCAGCCCGAGCCTGACCCTTAATGAAAAACTGTTTTTT. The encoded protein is CASSPSLTLNEKLFF.

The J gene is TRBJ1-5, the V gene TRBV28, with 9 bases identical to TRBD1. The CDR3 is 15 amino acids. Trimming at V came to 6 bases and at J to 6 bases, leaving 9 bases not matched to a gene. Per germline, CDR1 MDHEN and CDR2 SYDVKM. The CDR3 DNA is TGTGCCAGCAGCCCCGAACAGGGGGCAATTCAGCCCCAGCATTTT. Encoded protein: CASSPEQGAIQPQHF.

The CDR3 sequence: CASSFSKGVDTQYF. In DNA form, the CDR3 reads TGTGCCAGCAGCTTTAGTAAGGGAGTAGATACGCAGTATTTT. The genes are TRBV11-3 and TRBJ2-3, with TRBD2 as a possible D gene (5 bases). The CDR3 covers 14 residues. CDR1 and CDR2 from the germline V gene are SGHNT and YENEEA. Trimming removed 3 bases from V and 5 bases from J, with 12 bases in between.

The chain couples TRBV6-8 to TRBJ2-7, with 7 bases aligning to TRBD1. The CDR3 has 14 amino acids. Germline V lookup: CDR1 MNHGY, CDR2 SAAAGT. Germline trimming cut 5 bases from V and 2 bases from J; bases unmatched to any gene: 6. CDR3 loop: CASSVNRGPYEQYF. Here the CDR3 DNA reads TGTGCCAGCAGTGTAAACAGGGGCCCCTACGAGCAGTACTTC.

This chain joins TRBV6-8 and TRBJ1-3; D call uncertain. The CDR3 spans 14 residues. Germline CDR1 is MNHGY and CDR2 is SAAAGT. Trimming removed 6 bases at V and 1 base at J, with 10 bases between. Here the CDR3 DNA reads TGTGCCAGCAGGAGATTATCATCTGGAAACACCATATATTTT. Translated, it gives CASRRLSSGNTIYF.

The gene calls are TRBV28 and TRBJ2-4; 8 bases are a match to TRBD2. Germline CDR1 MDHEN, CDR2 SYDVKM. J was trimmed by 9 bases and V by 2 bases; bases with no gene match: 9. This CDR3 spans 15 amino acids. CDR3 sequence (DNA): TGTGCCAGCAGTTTACCGCAGGCGGGGGGAGGCATTCAGTACTTC. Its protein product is CASSLPQAGGGIQYF.